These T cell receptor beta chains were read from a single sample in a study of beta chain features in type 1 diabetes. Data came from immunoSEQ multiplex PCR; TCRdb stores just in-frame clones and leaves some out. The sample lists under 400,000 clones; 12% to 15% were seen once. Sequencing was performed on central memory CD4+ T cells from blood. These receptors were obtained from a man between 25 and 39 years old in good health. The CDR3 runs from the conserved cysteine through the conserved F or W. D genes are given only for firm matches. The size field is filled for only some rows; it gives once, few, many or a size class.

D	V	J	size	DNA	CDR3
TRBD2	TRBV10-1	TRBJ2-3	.	TGCGCCAGCAGCAACGGACTAGCGGGGGCCCTAGATACGCAGTATTTT	CASSNGLAGALDTQYF
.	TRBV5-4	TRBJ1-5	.	TGTGCCAGCAGCTTGGTTCGGGGGACACAGCCCCAGCATTTT	CASSLVRGTQPQHF
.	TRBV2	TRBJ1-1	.	TGTGCCAGAGCCGCTCTCGGACAGAAGGCCCTTGAAGCTTTCTTT	CARAALGQKALEAFF
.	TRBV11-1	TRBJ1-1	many	TGTGCCAGCAGCTTCCGTAACACTGAAGCTTTCTTT	CASSFRNTEAFF
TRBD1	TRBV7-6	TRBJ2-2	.	TGTGCCAGCAGCTCCCGACAGGGCACCCTGAACACCGGGGAGCTGTTTTTT	CASSSRQGTLNTGELFF
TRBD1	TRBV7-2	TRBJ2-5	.	TGTGCCAGCAGCCGGGGACAGAAAGAGACCCAGTACTTC	CASSRGQKETQYF
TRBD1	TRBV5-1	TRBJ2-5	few	TGCGCCAGCAGCTTCGGGACAGGGGGTCGGGAGACCCAGTACTTC	CASSFGTGGRETQYF
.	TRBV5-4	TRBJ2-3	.	TGTGCCAGCAGCCCACGAGTAGCCTATGTCCCAGATACGCAGTATTTT	CASSPRVAYVPDTQYF
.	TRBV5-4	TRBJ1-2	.	TGTGCCAGCAGCTTGGAATTGCGGGACTATGGCTACACCTTC	CASSLELRDYGYTF
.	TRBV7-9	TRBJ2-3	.	TGTGCCAGCAGCTTGGAGGGGGCGAGCACAGATACGCAGTATTTT	CASSLEGASTDTQYF
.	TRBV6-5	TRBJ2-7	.	TGTGCCAGCAGCGATCAGGGGAGCGGGGCCTACGAGCAGTACTTC	CASSDQGSGAYEQYF
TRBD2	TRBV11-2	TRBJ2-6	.	TGTGCCAGCAGAACGGGGGGCTCTGGGGCCAACGTCCTGACTTTC	CASRTGGSGANVLTF
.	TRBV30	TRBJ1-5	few	TGTGCCTGGACAAAAGACAGGCTAAGCAATCAGCCCCAGCATTTT	CAWTKDRLSNQPQHF
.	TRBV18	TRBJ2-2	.	TGTGCCAGCTCACTAGTAGATTCGGCCGCCGGGGAGCTGTTTTTT	CASSLVDSAAGELFF
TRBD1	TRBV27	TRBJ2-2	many	TGTGCCAGCAGAGATGACAGGGGGCGTCGCACCGGGGAGCTGTTTTTT	CASRDDRGRRTGELFF
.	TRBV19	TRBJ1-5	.	TGTGCCAGTAGTATAGTCAGCCGACAGTCTCTTCGGCCCCAGCATTTT	CASSIVSRQSLRPQHF
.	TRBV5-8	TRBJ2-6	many	TGTGCCAGCAGCCAAGGGGGGCTAGGGGCCAACGTCCTGACTTTC	CASSQGGLGANVLTF
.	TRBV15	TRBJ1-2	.	TGTGCCACCAGCCCCACCGGGAAATCGCGCTATGGCTACACCTTC	CATSPTGKSRYGYTF
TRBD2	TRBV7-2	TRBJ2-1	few	TGTGCCAGCAGCTTAGCGGCGGGGACTAACAATGAGCAGTTCTTC	CASSLAAGTNNEQFF
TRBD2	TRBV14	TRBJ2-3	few	TGTGCCAGCAGCCCATTAGCGGGAAGGCCCGCAGATACGCAGTATTTT	CASSPLAGRPADTQYF
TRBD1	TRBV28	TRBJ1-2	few	TGTGCCAGCATTGCCCGACGGGACAGGGTGTACTATGGCTACACCTTC	CASIARRDRVYYGYTF
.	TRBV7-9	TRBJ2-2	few	TGCGCCAGCAGCCAAGAGAGCCCGGGGGAGCTGTTTTTT	CASSQESPGELFF